What follows are 11 T cell receptor beta chains derived from one specimen sequenced in a study of PD-L1 blockade in urothelial cancer. Time point: pretreatment peripheral blood. Only in-frame clones appear in the TCRdb table, and some are missing; sequencing was by immunoSEQ multiplex PCR. The table includes 45,000 to 55,000 clones, 79% detected once. The sample in question was PBMCs, obtained around atezolizumab (anti-PD-L1) treatment. The receptors shown here come from a man aged 65 to 79 with urothelial cancer.

This clone was observed a few times. The chain employs TRBV19 and TRBJ1-5; D not resolved. V lost 8 bases and J lost 6, with 11 bases in between. Looked up from germline, CDR1 is LNHDA and CDR2 is SQIVND (reference sequence). There are 12 residues in the CDR3. The CDR3: CASSPPGQPQHF. As DNA, the CDR3 is TGTGCCAGTTCACCGCCAGGTCAGCCCCAGCATTTT.

This chain links TRBV5-6 with TRBJ2-2; D is unclear. Trimming cost V 4 bases and J 1 base, with 8 bases left between them. This CDR3 has 14 residues. Germline CDR1 is SGHDT and CDR2 is YYEEEE. The CDR3 reads CASSITRNTGELFF. In DNA, the CDR3 is TGTGCCAGCAGCATCACAAGGAACACCGGGGAGCTGTTTTTT.

The table lists this clone with a few counts. This chain connects TRBV11-2 to TRBJ2-7; D not certain. The germline gives CDR1 SGHAT, CDR2 FQNNGV. The CDR3 is 13 residues long. The ends were cut back, 0 bases at V and 3 bases at J, with 6 bases in the middle. This CDR3 reads CASSLELDYEQYF. In nucleotides, the CDR3 is TGTGCCAGCAGCTTAGAACTTGACTACGAGCAGTACTTC.

The V call is TRBV7-6, the J call TRBJ2-7, with 8 bases fitting TRBD2. Germline trimming cut 5 bases from V and 6 bases from J; bases unmatched to any gene: 9. Looked up from germline, CDR1 is SGHVS and CDR2 is FNYEAQ. This CDR3 spans 14 amino acids. The CDR3 is CASSPSYSGAEQYF. CDR3 nucleotide sequence: TGTGCCAGCAGCCCCTCGTATAGCGGGGCCGAGCAGTACTTC. The complete variable domain, with remaining parts taken from reference TRBV7-6 and TRBJ2-7, reads GAGVSQSPRYKVTKRGQDVALRCDPISGHVSLYWYRQALGQGPEFLTYFNYEAQQDKSGLPNDRFSAERPEGSISTLTIQRTEQRDSAMYRCASSPSYSGAEQYFGPGTRLTVT.

In this sample, this clone turned up once. This chain uses TRBV6-1 with TRBJ2-1; maybe TRBD2 (6 bases). V was shortened by 3 bases and J by 4 bases, with 19 bases between the two germline ends. CDR1 and CDR2 from the germline V gene are MNHNS and SASEGT. This CDR3 has 17 residues. The CDR3 nucleotides read TGTGCCAGCAGTGAGCTTCACGGGCTAGCGAATTACAATGAGCAGTTCTTC. Translating it yields CASSELHGLANYNEQFF.

This clone was counted a few times. The chain has TRBV7-6 and TRBJ1-5; possibly TRBD1 for D (5 bases). V was clipped by 4 bases and J by 5 bases, with 6 bases between them. Germline V lookup: CDR1 SGHVS, CDR2 FNYEAQ. The CDR3 runs 12 residues. The CDR3 DNA reads as TGTGCCAGCAGCTCGGGGGATCAGCCCCAGCATTTT. Protein product: CASSSGDQPQHF.

The CDR3 DNA is TGTGCCAGCAGTTTATCACAGTTATACAATGAGCAGTTCTTC. Translation gives CASSLSQLYNEQFF. V usage is TRBV28 and J usage is TRBJ2-1; the D is unclear. This CDR3 contains 14 residues. Germline CDR1 and CDR2: MDHEN and SYDVKM. Between the trimmed V and J ends, which lost 1 base and 4 bases, there was a span of 8 bases.

This clone was counted only a few times. The genes are TRBV10-1 and TRBJ2-3, with 7 bases fitting TRBD1. Germline values: CDR1 WNHNN, CDR2 SYGVQD (reference sequence). V shed 0 bases, J shed 3 bases, and the junction held 3 bases outside the gene matches. The CDR3 runs 15 residues. CDR3 protein: CASSESGQETDTQYF. The CDR3 DNA follows: TGCGCCAGCAGTGAGTCCGGACAGGAAACAGATACGCAGTATTTT.

CDR3 residues: CASSPTSGRAGTGELFF. CDR3 in DNA: TGCGCCAGCAGCCCGACTAGCGGGAGGGCCGGCACCGGGGAGCTGTTTTTT. The chain has TRBV5-1 and TRBJ2-2; 14 nucleotides match TRBD2. Trimming removed 4 bases from V and 4 bases from J; junction bases left unmatched: 6. Germline V gene sequence: CDR1 SGHRS, CDR2 YFSETQ. There are 17 residues in the CDR3.

The CDR3 loop is CASSETSGRGDTQYF. CDR3 sequence (DNA): TGCGCCAGCAGTGAGACTAGCGGGAGGGGTGATACGCAGTATTTT. The V and J genes are TRBV10-1 and TRBJ2-3; 13 nucleotides line up with TRBD2. The CDR3 has 15 amino acids. Germline trimming cut 2 bases from V and 6 bases from J; bases unmatched to any gene: 2. CDR1 and CDR2 (germline): WNHNN, SYGVQD (reference sequence).

This sequence joins TRBV7-9 and TRBJ2-5; D perhaps matches TRBD2 (5 bases). Germline CDR1 is SEHNR and CDR2 is FQNEAQ (reference sequence). The germline V and J ends were trimmed by 2 bases and 5 bases, with 15 bases remaining between them. The CDR3 extends over 15 amino acids. DNA of the CDR3: TGTGCCAGCAGCTTATTGATGGCGGACTGGGAGACCCAGTACTTC. Translation gives CASSLLMADWETQYF.